This is a list of T cell receptor beta chains from one sample in a study of regulatory T cells in long-lasting Graves disease. TCRdb re-called the multiplex PCR reads with MiXCR, one entry per CDR3 protein. The top ten clones hold 40% to 55% of a sample with 650,000 to 850,000 distinct CDR3 sequences, approximately 29% of them seen once. Sequences were derived from peripheral blood mononuclear cells (PBMCs), sampled when the disease was refractory, from a patient treated with antithyroid drugs. These receptors originate from a female donor with Graves disease. The CDR3 runs from the conserved cysteine through the conserved F or W. D genes are given only for firm matches. Clone size is stated in some rows and not others, as once, few, many or a class when expanded.

j_call d_call v_call clone_size cdr3_nt cdr3_aa
TRBJ2-2 NA TRBV5-6 NA TGTGCCAGCACGGGGGGCCAAAGCTGGGAGGTCGAGCTGTTTTTT CASTGGQSWEVELFF
TRBJ1-1 NA TRBV19 NA TGTGCCAGTAGTATCGGGGGGCATACTGAAGCTTTCTTT CASSIGGHTEAFF
TRBJ1-5 NA TRBV4-1 NA TGCGCCAGCAGCCAAGATCAGCCCCAGGGATGGGGACAGCCCCAGCATTTT CASSQDQPQGWGQPQHF
TRBJ1-2 TRBD1 TRBV20-1 NA TGCAGTGCTACATCCTCGGGACAGGGGGCGCAAGGGTTCCTAACGTCGCCTTATGGCTACACCTTC CSATSSGQGAQGFLTSPYGYTF
TRBJ1-2 NA TRBV4-2 few TGTGCCAGCAGCCAAGCTGGGCTCGGGGACTATGGCTACACCTTC CASSQAGLGDYGYTF
TRBJ2-7 NA TRBV3-1 NA TGTGCCAGCAGCCAAGAGGTTTCAGGGAGGAACGAGCAGTACTTC CASSQEVSGRNEQYF
TRBJ2-7 NA TRBV29-1 few TGCAGCGTTGCCCCTAGACAGGGACTGGTCTACGAGCAGTACTTC CSVAPRQGLVYEQYF
TRBJ1-4 NA TRBV30 NA TGTGCCTGGAGCCTACCGGGGCTAGGGGAAAAACTGTTTTTT CAWSLPGLGEKLFF
TRBJ1-5 NA TRBV6-1 NA TGTGCCAGCAGTGAAAATCCCAATCAGCCCCAGCATTTT CASSENPNQPQHF
TRBJ2-2 NA TRBV20-1 NA TGCAGTGCCCCTCCAAACACCGGGGAGCTGTTTTTT CSAPPNTGELFF
TRBJ1-1 TRBD1 TRBV12-3/TRBV12-4 few TGTGCCAGCAGTTTACCCAGGGGGCAAGTTGACACTGAAGCTTTCTTT CASSLPRGQVDTEAFF
TRBJ2-5 TRBD2 TRBV20-1 NA TGCAGTGCTGGCCCCCGAGCGGGGGGACTTGAGACCCAGTACTTC CSAGPRAGGLETQYF
TRBJ1-1 NA TRBV5-1 few TGCGCCAGCAGCTCGGGAGGACCCCGGCCGGGAACTGAAGCTTTCTTT CASSSGGPRPGTEAFF
TRBJ1-1 NA TRBV29-1 NA TGCAGCGTGGATCACCGGGACACTGAAGCTTTCTTT CSVDHRDTEAFF
TRBJ1-1 TRBD1 TRBV5-1 NA TGCGCCAGCGGCTTGGCACAGGGGACAAGGAACACTGAAGCTTTCTTT CASGLAQGTRNTEAFF
TRBJ2-2 NA TRBV29-1 NA TGCAGCGCGGGCAGGGGCCCCGGGGAGCTGTTTTTT CSAGRGPGELFF
TRBJ1-6 NA TRBV29-1 NA TGCAGCGTTGAAATAGATTACGGATCACCCCTCCACTTT CSVEIDYGSPLHF
TRBJ1-1 NA TRBV29-1 NA TGCGGCGTTTCGGGACGGATGAACACTGAAGCTTTCTTT CGVSGRMNTEAFF
TRBJ2-7 NA TRBV20-1 few TGCAGTGCTAGAGATCTCGGAGGGATCCCCTACGAGCAGTACTTC CSARDLGGIPYEQYF
TRBJ2-7 TRBD2 TRBV27 NA TGTGCCAGCAGTTTATATCCTAGCGGGAGAGGCGAGCAGTACTTC CASSLYPSGRGEQYF
TRBJ1-1 TRBD1 TRBV29-1 NA TGCAGCGCGCCGGGACAGGGTTTTGGCACTGAAGCTTTCTTT CSAPGQGFGTEAFF
TRBJ1-4 NA TRBV28 many TGTGCCAGCAGACCCTCGGGGGGGAGGAATGAAAAACTGTTTTTT CASRPSGGRNEKLFF
TRBJ2-2 NA TRBV9 few TGTGCCAGCAGCGTGCAGCCCGGGGAGCTGTTTTTT CASSVQPGELFF
TRBJ2-7 TRBD1 TRBV5-1 NA TGCGCCAGCAGCTCCTTGGACAGGGCCGAGCAGTACTTC CASSSLDRAEQYF
TRBJ1-1 NA TRBV27 few TGTGCCAGCAGTTTATACCCCCGGCGGCCTGAAGCTTTCTTT CASSLYPRRPEAFF
TRBJ1-5 NA TRBV3-1 few TGTGCCAGCAGCCACCGACAGTTCAATCAGCCCCAGCATTTT CASSHRQFNQPQHF
TRBJ2-5 NA TRBV29-1 NA TGCAGCGTTGAAATAGGGTGGACGGGGACCCAGTACTTC CSVEIGWTGTQYF
TRBJ2-3 TRBD2 TRBV24-1 many TGTGCCACCAGTGATCCCACCGCCCTAGCGGGCTCGGATACGCAGTATTTT CATSDPTALAGSDTQYF
TRBJ1-1 NA TRBV2 once TGTGCCAGCAGTGAAGAGGCGGGGACCACTGAAGCTTTCTTT CASSEEAGTTEAFF
TRBJ1-2 NA TRBV28 many TGTGCCAGCAGTTTAAGGGGGGTGACTTATGGCTACACCTTC CASSLRGVTYGYTF
TRBJ2-2 TRBD2 TRBV5-1 few TGCGCCAGCAGGGGCAGCGGGGCGAACACCGGGGAGCTGTTTTTT CASRGSGANTGELFF
TRBJ2-1 NA TRBV12-3/TRBV12-4 many TGTGCCAGCAGCCCCCTCGCCGGGTTTAGCGGAAACAATGAGCAGTTCTTC CASSPLAGFSGNNEQFF
TRBJ1-5 TRBD1 TRBV6-1 many TGTGCCAGCAGGGGCCAGGGACAGCAGCCCCAGCATTTT CASRGQGQQPQHF
TRBJ1-2 TRBD1 TRBV29-1 NA TGCAGCGTTGGGTTGACAGGGGATGGCTACACCTTC CSVGLTGDGYTF
TRBJ1-2 TRBD1 TRBV6-9 NA TGTGCCAGCAGTTGGACAGGGGCCCAAGCTAACTATGGCTACACCTTC CASSWTGAQANYGYTF
TRBJ1-1 TRBD1 TRBV19 NA TGTGCCAGTTACAGGGGGCGTACTGAAGCTTTCTTT CASYRGRTEAFF
TRBJ2-7 NA TRBV7-9 few TGTGCCAGCAGGGACACCACTAATGAGCAGTACTTC CASRDTTNEQYF
TRBJ2-7 TRBD2 TRBV5-1 NA TGCGCCAGCAGCTTGGGACTAGCGGGAGCGCTCTACGAGCAGTACTTC CASSLGLAGALYEQYF
TRBJ2-5 TRBD2 TRBV6-1 NA TGTGCCAGCAGATTACCGAGACTAGCGGTCATGGAGACCCAGTACTTC CASRLPRLAVMETQYF
TRBJ1-3 NA TRBV7-9 NA TGTGCCAGCAGCCAACAGGGTTCCGCTGGAAACACCATATATTTT CASSQQGSAGNTIYF
TRBJ2-7 TRBD2 TRBV6-1 many TGTGCCAGCAGTGTATACTTGGGAGGGCCCGAGCAGTACTTC CASSVYLGGPEQYF
TRBJ1-1 NA TRBV6-1 many TGTGCCAGCAGCAATCTGAACACTGAAGCTTTCTTT CASSNLNTEAFF
TRBJ2-7 TRBD1 TRBV7-6 NA TGTGCCAGCAGCTTGCTTAGGGACAGTACCTACGAGCAGTACTTC CASSLLRDSTYEQYF
TRBJ2-3 NA TRBV15 NA TGTGCCACCAGCAGAGGAAGGCTACCCCCGGAAGATACGCAGTATTTT CATSRGRLPPEDTQYF
TRBJ1-2 NA TRBV5-6 once TGTGCCAGCAGCTTGGGTGTCCGAGAAGGATACACCTTC CASSLGVREGYTF
TRBJ1-1 TRBD1 TRBV5-1 NA TGCGCCAGCAGCCTCGACGGGACAGGGGGCACTGAAGCTTTCTTT CASSLDGTGGTEAFF
TRBJ1-5 TRBD1 TRBV7-9 NA TGTGCCAGCAGCCGAGGGACAGGGGGCCACAATCAGCCCCAGCATTTT CASSRGTGGHNQPQHF
TRBJ2-1 NA TRBV12-5 few TGTGCTAGTGGTTTTGCACAAGCCTCCTACAATGAGCAGTTCTTC CASGFAQASYNEQFF
TRBJ2-7 NA TRBV7-8 NA TGTGCCAGCAGGGGTGCGGGTTACGAGCGGTACTTC CASRGAGYERYF
TRBJ1-1 NA TRBV29-1 few TGCAGCGCCATGGGCGCTATGAACACTGAAGCTTTCTTT CSAMGAMNTEAFF